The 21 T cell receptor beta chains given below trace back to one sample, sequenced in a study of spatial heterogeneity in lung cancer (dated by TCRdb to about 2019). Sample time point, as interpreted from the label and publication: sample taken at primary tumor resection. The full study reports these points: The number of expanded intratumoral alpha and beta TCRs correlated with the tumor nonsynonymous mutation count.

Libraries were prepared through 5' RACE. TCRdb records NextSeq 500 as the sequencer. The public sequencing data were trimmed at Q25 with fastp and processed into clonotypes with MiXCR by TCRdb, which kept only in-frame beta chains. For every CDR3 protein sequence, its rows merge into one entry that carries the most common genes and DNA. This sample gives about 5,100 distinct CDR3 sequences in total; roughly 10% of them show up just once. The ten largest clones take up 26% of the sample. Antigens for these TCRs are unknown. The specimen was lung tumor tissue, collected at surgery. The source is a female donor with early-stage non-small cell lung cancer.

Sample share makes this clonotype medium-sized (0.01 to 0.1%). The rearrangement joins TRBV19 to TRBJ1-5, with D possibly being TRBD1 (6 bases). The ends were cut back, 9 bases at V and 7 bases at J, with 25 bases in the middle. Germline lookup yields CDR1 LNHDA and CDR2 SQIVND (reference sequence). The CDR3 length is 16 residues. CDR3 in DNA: TGTGCCAGCAGGGAGACCGTAAGGGGGATGGGGCAGCCCCAGCATTTT. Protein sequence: CASRETVRGMGQPQHF.

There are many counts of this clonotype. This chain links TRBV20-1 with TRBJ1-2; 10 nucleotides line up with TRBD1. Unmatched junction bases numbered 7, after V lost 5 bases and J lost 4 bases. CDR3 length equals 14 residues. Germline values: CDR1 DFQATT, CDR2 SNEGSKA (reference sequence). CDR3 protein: CSAPDRGLGYGYTF. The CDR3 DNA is TGCAGTGCTCCCGACAGGGGGCTCGGCTATGGCTACACCTTC.

CDR3 nucleotide sequence: TGTGCCACCCATATGGGCCTCCGGGGGCATGACTATGGCTACACCTTC. This codes for CATHMGLRGHDYGYTF. The V gene is TRBV6-1, the J gene TRBJ1-2, with TRBD1 as a possible D gene (6 bases). From germline, CDR1 is MNHNS and CDR2 SASEGT. There are 16 residues in the CDR3. Trimming took 10 bases from V and 3 from J, leaving 24 bases between them.

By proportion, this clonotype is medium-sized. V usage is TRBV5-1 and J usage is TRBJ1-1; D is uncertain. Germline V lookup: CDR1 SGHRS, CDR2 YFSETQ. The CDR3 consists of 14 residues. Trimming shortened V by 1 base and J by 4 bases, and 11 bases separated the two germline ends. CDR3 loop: CASSLSQTSTEAFF. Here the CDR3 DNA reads TGCGCCAGCAGCTTGTCGCAGACATCCACTGAAGCTTTCTTT.

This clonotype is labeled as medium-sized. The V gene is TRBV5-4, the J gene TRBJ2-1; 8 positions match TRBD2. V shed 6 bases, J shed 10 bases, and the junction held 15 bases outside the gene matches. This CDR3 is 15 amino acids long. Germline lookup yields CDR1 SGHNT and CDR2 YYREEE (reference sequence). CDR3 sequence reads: CASTWGGGPPGEQFF. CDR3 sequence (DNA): TGTGCCAGCACCTGGGGCGGGGGGCCGCCTGGCGAGCAGTTCTTC.

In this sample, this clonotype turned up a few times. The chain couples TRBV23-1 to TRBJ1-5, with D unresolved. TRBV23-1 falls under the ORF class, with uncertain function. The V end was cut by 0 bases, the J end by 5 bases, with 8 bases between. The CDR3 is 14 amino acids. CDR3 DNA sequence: TGCGCCAGCAGTCAATCGCTATGCCATCAGCCCCAGCATTTT. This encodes CASSQSLCHQPQHF.

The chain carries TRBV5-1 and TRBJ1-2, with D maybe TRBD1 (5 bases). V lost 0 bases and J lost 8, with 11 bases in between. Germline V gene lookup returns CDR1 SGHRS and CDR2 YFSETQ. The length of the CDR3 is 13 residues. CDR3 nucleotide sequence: TGCGCCAGCAGCTTGGACGGGCAGGGAGGCTACACCTTC. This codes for CASSLDGQGGYTF.

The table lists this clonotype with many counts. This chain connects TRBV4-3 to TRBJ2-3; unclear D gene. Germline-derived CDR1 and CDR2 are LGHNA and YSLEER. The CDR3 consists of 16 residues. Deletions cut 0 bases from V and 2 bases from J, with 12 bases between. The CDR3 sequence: CASSQDGPPNTDTQYF. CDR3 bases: TGCGCCAGCAGCCAAGATGGGCCCCCCAACACAGATACGCAGTATTTT.

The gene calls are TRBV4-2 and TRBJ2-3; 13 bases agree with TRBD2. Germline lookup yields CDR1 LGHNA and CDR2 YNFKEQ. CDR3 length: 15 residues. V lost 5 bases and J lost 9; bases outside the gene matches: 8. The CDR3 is CASSETSGRALTQYF. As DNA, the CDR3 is TGTGCCAGCAGCGAAACTAGCGGGAGGGCCTTGACGCAGTATTTT.

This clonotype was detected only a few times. In DNA, the CDR3 is TGTGCCAGTAGTATCCCGCCGGGACAGGGGCCACACACTGAAGCTTTCTTT. It is translated as CASSIPPGQGPHTEAFF. V is TRBV19 and J is TRBJ1-1, with 10 nucleotides matching TRBD1. V was clipped by 3 bases and J by 3 bases; unmatched bases: 10. The CDR3 sequence is 17 residues long. Germline CDR1 is LNHDA and CDR2 is SQIVND (reference sequence).

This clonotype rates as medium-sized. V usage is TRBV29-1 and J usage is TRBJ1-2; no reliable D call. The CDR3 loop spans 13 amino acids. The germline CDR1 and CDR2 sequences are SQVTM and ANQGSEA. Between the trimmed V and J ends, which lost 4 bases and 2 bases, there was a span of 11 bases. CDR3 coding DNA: TGCAGCGTTGGTCAATCGGTCAACTATGGCTACACCTTC. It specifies CSVGQSVNYGYTF. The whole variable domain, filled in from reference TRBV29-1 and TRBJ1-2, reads SAVISQKPSRDICQRGTSLTIQCQVDSQVTMMFWYRQQPGQSLTLIATANQGSEATYESGFVIDKFPISRPNLTFSTLTVSNMSPEDSSIYLCSVGQSVNYGYTFGSGTRLTVV.

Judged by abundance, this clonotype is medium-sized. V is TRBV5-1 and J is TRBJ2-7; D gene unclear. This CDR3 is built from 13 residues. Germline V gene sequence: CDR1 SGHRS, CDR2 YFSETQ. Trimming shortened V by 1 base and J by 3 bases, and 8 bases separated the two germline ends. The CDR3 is CASSLFLSYEQYF. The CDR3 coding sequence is TGCGCCAGCAGCTTGTTTTTGAGCTACGAGCAGTACTTC.

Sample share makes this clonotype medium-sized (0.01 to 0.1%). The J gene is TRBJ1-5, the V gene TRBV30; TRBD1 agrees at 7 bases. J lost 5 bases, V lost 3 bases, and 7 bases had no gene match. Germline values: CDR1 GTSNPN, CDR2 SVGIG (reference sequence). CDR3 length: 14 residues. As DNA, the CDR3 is TGTGCCTGGAGCCCCCGACAGGGCTATCAGCCCCAGCATTTT. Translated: CAWSPRQGYQPQHF.

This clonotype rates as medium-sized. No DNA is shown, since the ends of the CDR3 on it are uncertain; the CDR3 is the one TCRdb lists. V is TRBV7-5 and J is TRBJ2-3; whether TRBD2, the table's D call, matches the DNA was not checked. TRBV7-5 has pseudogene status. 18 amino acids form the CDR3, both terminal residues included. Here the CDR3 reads CISVSEASASGNTDTQYF.

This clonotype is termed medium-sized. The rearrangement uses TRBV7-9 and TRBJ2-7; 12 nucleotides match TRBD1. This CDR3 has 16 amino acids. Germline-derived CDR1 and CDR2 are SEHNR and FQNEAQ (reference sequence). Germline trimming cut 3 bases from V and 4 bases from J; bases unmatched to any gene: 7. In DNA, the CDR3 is TGTGCCAGCAGCTTCCCGGGACAGGGGGCCGCTTACGAGCAGTACTTC. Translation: CASSFPGQGAAYEQYF.

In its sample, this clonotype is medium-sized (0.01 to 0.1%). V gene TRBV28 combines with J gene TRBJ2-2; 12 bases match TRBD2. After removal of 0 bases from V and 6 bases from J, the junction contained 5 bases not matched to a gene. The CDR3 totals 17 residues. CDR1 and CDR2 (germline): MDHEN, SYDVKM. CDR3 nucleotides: TGTGCCAGCAGTTTATGGCGGCTAGCGGGAGGGCCCGGGGAGCTGTTTTTT. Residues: CASSLWRLAGGPGELFF.

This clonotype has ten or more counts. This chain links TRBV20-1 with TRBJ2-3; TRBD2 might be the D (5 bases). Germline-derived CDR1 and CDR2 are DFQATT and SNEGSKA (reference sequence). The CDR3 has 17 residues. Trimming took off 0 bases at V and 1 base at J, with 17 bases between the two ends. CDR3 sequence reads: CSARDSFSAAGTDTQYF. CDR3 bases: TGCAGTGCTAGAGATTCGTTCTCAGCGGCTGGCACAGATACGCAGTATTTT.

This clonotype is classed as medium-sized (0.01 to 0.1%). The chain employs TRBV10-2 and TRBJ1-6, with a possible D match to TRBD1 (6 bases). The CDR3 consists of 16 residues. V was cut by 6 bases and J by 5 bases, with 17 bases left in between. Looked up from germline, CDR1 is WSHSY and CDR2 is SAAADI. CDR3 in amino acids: CASRDPTGLDNSPLHF. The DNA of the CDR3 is TGCGCCAGCAGAGACCCTACAGGGCTAGATAATTCACCCCTCCACTTT.

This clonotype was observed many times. The CDR3 protein is CASSLIGKTQYF. The CDR3 DNA reads as TGTGCCAGCAGTTTGATTGGGAAGACCCAGTACTTC. This chain links TRBV28 with TRBJ2-5; D is undetermined. V lost 3 bases and J lost 6, with 8 bases in between. The CDR3 covers 12 residues. Germline values: CDR1 MDHEN, CDR2 SYDVKM.

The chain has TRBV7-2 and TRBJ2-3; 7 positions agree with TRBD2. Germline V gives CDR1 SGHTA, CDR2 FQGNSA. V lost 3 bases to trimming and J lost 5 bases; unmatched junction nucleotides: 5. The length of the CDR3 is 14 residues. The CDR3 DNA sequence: TGTGCCAGCAGCTTGGGCGGGAGTAGAGATACGCAGTATTTT. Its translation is CASSLGGSRDTQYF.

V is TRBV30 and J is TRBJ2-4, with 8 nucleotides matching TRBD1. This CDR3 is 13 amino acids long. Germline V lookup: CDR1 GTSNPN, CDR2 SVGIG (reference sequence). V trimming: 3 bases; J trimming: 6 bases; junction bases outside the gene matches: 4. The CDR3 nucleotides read TGTGCCTGGAGCCTAGGGACAGGAAACATTCAGTACTTC. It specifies CAWSLGTGNIQYF.